This TCR beta chain came from a study of blood T cell repertoires in COVID-19. V lost 4 bases and J lost 0, with 10 bases in between. This CDR3 region has 16 residues. Germline values: CDR1 LGHNA, CDR2 YSLEER. Using immunoSEQ multiplex PCR, the repertoire was profiled, and TCRdb retains in-frame clones only, with some absent. Of over 55,000 clones in the sample, 85% to 90% were seen once. The origin of this receptor is a man between 50 and 59 years old with active COVID-19. Sample: peripheral blood. The chain couples TRBV4-3 to TRBJ2-6; possibly TRBD2 for D (6 bases). Here the CDR3 DNA reads TGCGCCAGCAGCCCCGGGACTGCCTCTGGGGCCAACGTCCTGACTTTC. Protein: CASSPGTASGANVLTF.